These 23 T cell receptor beta chains share one sample of origin, sequenced in a study of T cell changes during pregnancy in multiple sclerosis. Using immunoSEQ multiplex PCR, the repertoire was profiled, and TCRdb retains in-frame clones only, with some absent. The sample contains under 40,000 clones, about 87% of which appear only once. Sequencing was performed on CD4+ T cells from peripheral blood mononuclear cells, taken before pregnancy. These receptor sequences come from a female donor with multiple sclerosis, enrolled in a pregnancy study.

This rearrangement joins TRBV18 to TRBJ2-7; TRBD2 agrees at 7 bases. Germline CDR1 and CDR2: KGHSH and LQKENI. This CDR3 has 14 residues. J was trimmed by 0 bases and V by 2 bases; bases with no gene match: 1. CDR3 residues: CASSPGTTSYEQYF. The CDR3 nucleotides are TGTGCCAGCTCACCAGGGACTACCTCCTACGAGCAGTACTTC.

This chain links TRBV5-4 with TRBJ2-3, with D uncertain. The CDR3 runs 13 residues. The germline CDR1 and CDR2 sequences are SGHNT and YYREEE (reference sequence). With 0 bases removed from V and 4 bases from J, the gap between germline ends came to 6 bases. This CDR3 reads CASSLDTPDTQYF. As DNA, the CDR3 is TGTGCCAGCAGCTTGGATACTCCAGATACGCAGTATTTT. Looking up the rest from reference TRBV5-4 and TRBJ2-3 gives the full variable domain: ETGVTQSPTHLIKTRGQQVTLRCSSQSGHNTVSWYQQALGQGPQFIFQYYREEENGRGNFPPRFSGLQFPNYSSELNVNALELDDSALYLCASSLDTPDTQYFGPGTRLTVL.

The V gene is TRBV5-1, the J gene TRBJ1-1; D possibly corresponds to TRBD1 (6 bases). Germline-derived CDR1 and CDR2 are SGHRS and YFSETQ. Trimming removed 5 bases from V and 4 bases from J, with 21 bases in between. There are 16 residues in the CDR3. The CDR3 region is CASRWSLSARGTEAFF. The CDR3 DNA reads TGCGCCAGCAGGTGGTCTCTTTCCGCCAGGGGCACTGAAGCTTTCTTT.

This clone was recorded once. This rearrangement joins TRBV2 to TRBJ1-4, with 8 positions matching TRBD1. Germline V gives CDR1 SNHLY, CDR2 FYNNEI. The CDR3 covers 14 residues. J was trimmed by 4 bases and V by 6 bases; bases with no gene match: 4. CDR3 sequence (DNA): TGTGCCAGCAGGAAGGACAGGGTTAATGAAAAACTGTTTTTT. Protein sequence: CASRKDRVNEKLFF.

The V gene is TRBV5-5, the J gene TRBJ2-1, with D perhaps TRBD1 (6 bases). The ends were cut back, 0 bases at V and 1 base at J, with 11 bases in the middle. The CDR3 has 16 residues. Germline CDR1 is SGHKS and CDR2 is YYEKEE (reference sequence). Written as DNA, the CDR3 is TGTGCCAGCAGCTTGGCAGGGGCAGCTTCCTACAATGAGCAGTTCTTC. Protein product: CASSLAGAASYNEQFF.

The genes are TRBV6-1 and TRBJ2-1; TRBD1 agrees at 8 bases. The J segment lost 4 bases and the V segment lost 2 bases, leaving 4 bases of the junction unmatched. Per the germline V gene, CDR1 is MNHNS and CDR2 is SASEGT. The CDR3 runs 15 residues. The DNA of the CDR3 is TGTGCCAGCAGTGAACAGGGGGCGTTGTACAATGAGCAGTTCTTC. Its protein product is CASSEQGALYNEQFF.

The chain couples TRBV7-6 to TRBJ2-5, with a tentative D call TRBD1 (6 bases). This CDR3 has 15 amino acids. From germline, CDR1 is SGHVS and CDR2 FNYEAQ. Trimming removed 2 bases from V and 5 bases from J, with 15 bases in between. The CDR3 DNA follows: TGTGCCAGCAGCTTAAGGACAGTGTCCAAGGAGACCCAGTACTTC. This codes for CASSLRTVSKETQYF.

This chain links TRBV18 with TRBJ1-5, with 8 bases that match TRBD1. From germline, CDR1 is KGHSH and CDR2 LQKENI. CDR3 length equals 16 residues. V lost 3 bases, J lost 5 bases, and 9 bases stayed unmatched. CDR3 nucleotide sequence: TGTGCCAGCTCACCGACCCCCGTGACAGGGGATCAGCCCCAGCATTTT. Encoded protein: CASSPTPVTGDQPQHF.

The rearrangement uses TRBV6-1 and TRBJ1-5; the D is unclear. Germline V lookup: CDR1 MNHNS, CDR2 SASEGT. Between the trimmed V and J ends, which lost 4 bases and 1 base, there was a span of 14 bases. This CDR3 is 16 amino acids long. The chain's CDR3 is CASSGAGLTSNQPQHF. The CDR3 region has the DNA TGTGCCAGCAGTGGGGCAGGACTGACGAGCAATCAGCCCCAGCATTTT.

The chain carries TRBV4-3 and TRBJ2-7, with D possibly matching TRBD1 (5 bases). The CDR3 loop spans 14 amino acids. The germline V gene has CDR1 LGHNA and CDR2 YSLEER. V lost 0 bases to trimming and J lost 9 bases, with 15 bases between them. CDR3 DNA: TGCGCCAGCAGCCAAGATCTACAGGTCTTTAGGCAGTACTTC. Translated: CASSQDLQVFRQYF.

The rearrangement uses TRBV7-2 and TRBJ1-4, with D tentatively TRBD1 (6 bases). The CDR3 is made up of 14 amino acids. V lost 3 bases and J lost 8, with 13 bases in between. Germline CDR1 is SGHTA and CDR2 is FQGNSA. The CDR3 region has the DNA TGTGCCAGCAGCTTGGACAGCGGAACAGAAAAACTGTTTTTT. It codes for CASSLDSGTEKLFF.

J is TRBJ2-7 and V is TRBV28; no firm D call. The germline V gene encodes CDR1 MDHEN and CDR2 SYDVKM. Trimming cost V 1 base and J 0 bases, with 13 bases left between them. There are 16 residues in the CDR3. The CDR3 region is CASSLSLDKSSYEQYF. CDR3 sequence (DNA): TGTGCCAGCAGTTTATCCTTAGACAAGAGCTCCTACGAGCAGTACTTC. Full variable domain (rest looked up from reference TRBV28 and TRBJ2-7): DVKVTQSSRYLVKRTGEKVFLECVQDMDHENMFWYRQDPGLGLRLIYFSYDVKMKEKGDIPEGYSVSREKKERFSLILESASTNQTSMYLCASSLSLDKSSYEQYFGPGTRLTVT.

The chain carries TRBV4-1 and TRBJ1-2; TRBD1 matches 8 bases. Trimming at V came to 1 base and at J to 0 bases, leaving 10 bases not matched to a gene. Germline V lookup: CDR1 MGHRA, CDR2 YSYEKL. The CDR3 loop spans 18 amino acids. In DNA form, the CDR3 reads TGCGCCAGCAGCCAAGGGACAGGGAAACTTATCCCTAACTATGGCTACACCTTC. Its translation is CASSQGTGKLIPNYGYTF.

This clone turned up a few times. The chain is built from TRBV27 and TRBJ1-1; D may be TRBD1 (5 bases). The V and J ends lost 3 bases and 7 bases respectively, with 9 bases between them. CDR3 length equals 12 residues. The germline V gene encodes CDR1 MNHEY and CDR2 SMNVEV (reference sequence). The CDR3: CASSFTGSEAFF. In DNA form, the CDR3 reads TGTGCCAGCAGTTTCACAGGAAGTGAAGCTTTCTTT.

V usage is TRBV2 and J usage is TRBJ1-2; 10 positions agree with TRBD1. The CDR3 has 15 residues. With 4 bases clipped from V and 9 bases from J, the junction kept 11 bases outside the gene matches. In germline, CDR1 is SNHLY, CDR2 FYNNEI. The CDR3 bases are TGTGCCAGCAGTGCATATGGGGACAGGGGATCTAGCTACACCTTC. Translation gives CASSAYGDRGSSYTF.

This clone was detected once. The chain has TRBV7-2 and TRBJ2-5; D unclear. V dropped 8 bases and J dropped 2 bases, with 15 bases sitting between them. Germline V gene sequence: CDR1 SGHTA, CDR2 FQGNSA. The CDR3 has 14 amino acids. The CDR3 DNA follows: TGTGCCAGCGTAGTCAGGCCCTCACAAGAGACCCAGTACTTC. It translates to CASVVRPSQETQYF. The entire variable domain, with the rest obtained from reference TRBV7-2 and TRBJ2-5, is as follows: GAGVSQSPSNKVTEKGKDVELRCDPISGHTALYWYRQSLGQGLEFLIYFQGNSAPDKSGLPSDRFSAERTGGSVSTLTIQRTQQEDSAVYLCASVVRPSQETQYFGPGTRLLVL.

This chain links TRBV2 with TRBJ1-5; TRBD1 is a possible D gene (5 bases). The CDR3 has 13 amino acids. Between the trimmed V and J ends, which lost 5 bases and 5 bases, there was a span of 10 bases. Per the germline V gene, CDR1 is SNHLY and CDR2 is FYNNEI. The CDR3 DNA follows: TGTGCCAGCAGTAGCGACAGCTATCAGCCCCAGCATTTT. It yields the protein CASSSDSYQPQHF.

The chain links TRBV4-1 to TRBJ1-5; TRBD1 matches at 7 bases. The V segment lost 4 bases and the J segment 6 bases; nucleotides outside the gene matches: 12. The CDR3 sequence is 16 residues long. The germline gives CDR1 MGHRA, CDR2 YSYEKL. CDR3: CASSRSSGTAGQPQHF. CDR3 in DNA: TGCGCCAGCAGCCGCTCTAGCGGGACAGCTGGTCAGCCCCAGCATTTT.

CDR3 in DNA: TGTGCCAGCAGCCACGGTCGGACTAGCGGGGGGGAGACCCAGTACTTC. This gives the protein CASSHGRTSGGETQYF. The chain employs TRBV4-2 and TRBJ2-5, with TRBD2 matching 14 bases. CDR1 is LGHNA and CDR2 is YNFKEQ in the germline V gene. This CDR3 contains 16 residues. V trimming: 3 bases; J trimming: 5 bases; junction bases outside the gene matches: 5.

The chain has TRBV4-1 and TRBJ2-2, with 8 bases aligning to TRBD2. Germline V gene lookup returns CDR1 MGHRA and CDR2 YSYEKL. The length of the CDR3 is 15 residues. V shed 4 bases, J shed 2 bases, and the junction held 3 bases outside the gene matches. The CDR3, as DNA: TGCGCCAGCAGCCTCGGGGGGGTAAACACCGGGGAGCTGTTTTTT. It specifies CASSLGGVNTGELFF.

J is TRBJ2-6 and V is TRBV19, with 15 bases matching TRBD2. This CDR3 has 20 amino acids. The germline V gene encodes CDR1 LNHDA and CDR2 SQIVND (reference sequence). V lost 4 bases and J lost 0; bases outside the gene matches: 7. CDR3 protein: CASSKGLAGGRLSGANVLTF. CDR3 sequence (DNA): TGTGCCAGTAGTAAGGGACTAGCGGGGGGCCGACTCTCTGGGGCCAACGTCCTGACTTTC.

This clone is a singleton in its sample. The genes are TRBV5-6 and TRBJ2-1, with a tentative D call TRBD1 (6 bases). This CDR3 spans 16 amino acids. CDR1 is SGHDT, CDR2 YYEEEE, per germline. V gave up 1 base and J gave up 0 bases, with 11 bases separating them. The CDR3 nucleotides are TGTGCCAGCAGCTTGTCCGGGACATCCTCCTACAATGAGCAGTTCTTC. As protein: CASSLSGTSSYNEQFF.

The chain joins TRBV2 to TRBJ1-1; 8 bases match TRBD1. V lost 6 bases and J lost 5; bases outside the gene matches: 8. CDR1 is SNHLY and CDR2 is FYNNEI in the germline V gene. There are 14 residues in the CDR3. The CDR3 sequence: CASRPGQAGTEAFF. The DNA of the CDR3 is TGTGCCAGCAGGCCGGGACAGGCGGGGACTGAAGCTTTCTTT.